This T cell receptor beta chain was captured in a study of blood T cells in healthy people across ages. Germline V gives CDR1 SQVTM, CDR2 ANQGSEA. This CDR3 comprises 13 residues. V lost 5 bases to trimming and J lost 10 bases, with 17 bases between them. Then a second PCR, running roughly 7 to 11 cycles, was carried out with a sample-barcoded 5' primer and a J-beta primer mix. TCRdb passed the 5' RACE reads through MiXCR, listing each CDR3 protein once. This table has 750,000 to 850,000 distinct CDR3 sequences, 25% appearing once. This sample was shared with a second study, whose subject was T cells of mothers and their children. That work contributes: The study recruited three healthy Caucasian mothers and their six children as donors. Every microgram of extracted RNA entered cDNA synthesis, around 1.5 ug per 15 ul. In each mother, TCR beta CDR3 reads exceeded 10 million; in each child, they numbered 2.5 million to 3.5 million. Microchimeric T cell clones that persisted were not detected.

The V call is TRBV29-1, the J call TRBJ1-4; the D gene is possibly TRBD1 (5 bases). The sample consisted of blood. This TCR was recovered from a boy younger than 18 in good health. The CDR3 sequence: CSVKGLFRGKLFF. The CDR3 bases are TGCAGCGTTAAGGGGCTGTTCCGGGGAAAACTGTTTTTT.